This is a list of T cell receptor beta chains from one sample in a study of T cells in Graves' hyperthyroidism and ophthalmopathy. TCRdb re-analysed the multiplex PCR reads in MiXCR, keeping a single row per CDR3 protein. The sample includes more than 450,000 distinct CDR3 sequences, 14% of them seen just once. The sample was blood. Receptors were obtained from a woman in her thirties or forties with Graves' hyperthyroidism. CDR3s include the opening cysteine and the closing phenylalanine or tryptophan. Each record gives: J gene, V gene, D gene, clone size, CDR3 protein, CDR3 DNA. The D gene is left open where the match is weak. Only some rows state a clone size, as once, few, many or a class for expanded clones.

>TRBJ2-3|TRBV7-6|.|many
CASSLVTGDTQYF
TGTGCCAGCAGCTTAGTCACAGGGGATACGCAGTATTTT
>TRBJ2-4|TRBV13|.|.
CASSLQEVKNIQYF
TGTGCCAGCAGCCTACAGGAGGTCAAAAACATTCAGTACTTC
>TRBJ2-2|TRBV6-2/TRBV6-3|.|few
CASRTLQRAAGELFF
TGTGCCAGCAGGACACTCCAGCGTGCAGCCGGGGAGCTGTTTTTT
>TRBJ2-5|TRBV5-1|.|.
CASSLEQLKTQYF
TGCGCCAGCAGCTTGGAACAGTTGAAGACCCAGTACTTC
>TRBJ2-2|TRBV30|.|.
CAWKLGPTNAGELFF
TGTGCCTGGAAACTGGGGCCAACGAACGCCGGGGAGCTGTTTTTT
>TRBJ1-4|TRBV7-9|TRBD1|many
CASSFEGGRNEKLFF
TGTGCCAGCAGCTTCGAAGGGGGCCGGAATGAAAAACTGTTTTTT
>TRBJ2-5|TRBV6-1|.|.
CASSVDRVVYQETQYF
TGTGCCAGCTCCGTTGATAGGGTAGTATACCAAGAGACCCAGTACTTC
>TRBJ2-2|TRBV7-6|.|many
CASSLRLGGPNTGELFF
TGTGCCAGCAGCCTACGCCTAGGGGGTCCGAACACCGGGGAGCTGTTTTTT
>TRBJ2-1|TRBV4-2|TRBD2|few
CASSQAVGAGIYNEQFF
TGTGCCAGCAGCCAAGCCGTAGGAGCGGGGATATACAATGAGCAGTTCTTC
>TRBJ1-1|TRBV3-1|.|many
CASSQDLSYRDTEAFF
TGTGCCAGCAGCCAAGATCTCTCTTACCGTGACACTGAAGCTTTCTTT
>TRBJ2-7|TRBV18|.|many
CASRKDSSYEQYF
TGTGCCAGCCGGAAGGACTCCTCCTACGAGCAGTACTTC
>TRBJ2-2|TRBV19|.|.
CASSIGELLFAGELFF
TGTGCCAGTAGTATAGGGGAACTACTGTTCGCCGGGGAGCTGTTTTTT
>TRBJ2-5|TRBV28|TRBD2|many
CASSFASGGPRETQYF
TGTGCCAGCAGTTTCGCTAGCGGGGGGCCGAGGGAGACCCAGTACTTC
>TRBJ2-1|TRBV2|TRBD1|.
CASSAKWDRVDNEQFF
TGTGCCAGCAGTGCTAAGTGGGACAGGGTGGACAATGAGCAGTTCTTC
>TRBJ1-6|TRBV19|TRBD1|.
CASRDRSNSPLHF
TGTGCCTCCCGGGACAGGTCCAATTCACCCCTCCACTTT
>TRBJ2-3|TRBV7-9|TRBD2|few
CASSPTPGLAGGPSDTQYF
TGTGCCAGCAGCCCTACTCCGGGACTAGCGGGAGGGCCGAGTGATACGCAGTATTTT
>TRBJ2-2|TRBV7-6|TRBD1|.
CASSPRTGQNTGELFF
TGTGCCAGCAGCCCCAGGACAGGCCAGAACACCGGGGAGCTGTTTTTT
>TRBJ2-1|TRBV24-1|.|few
CATSSTGAPYNEQLF
TGTGCCACCAGTTCTACGGGAGCTCCCTACAATGAGCAGCTCTTC